The 19 T cell receptor beta chains reported below all come from one sample, sequenced in a study of shared clonotypes between healthy human individuals. Assay: immunoSEQ multiplex PCR; the TCRdb copy retains only in-frame clones and omits some. This sample has approximately 2,000,000 clones, with just under 95% found just once. CD8 cells regarded as naive lacked CD45RO, were positively chosen for CCR7, and omitted terminally differentiated effector memory CD45RA+ cells. The sequencing input was naive CD8+ T cells from PBMCs. These receptors were taken from a man younger than 35 in good health. Some clones in this sample may be carry-over from other donors' samples.

This clone was observed a few times. The rearrangement uses TRBV30 and TRBJ1-1; D is possibly TRBD1 (5 bases). Trimming took 1 base from V and 8 from J, leaving 14 bases between them. Looked up from germline, CDR1 is GTSNPN and CDR2 is SVGIG (reference sequence). This CDR3 is 13 amino acids long. The CDR3 DNA reads as TGTGCCTGGAGTGCCGGACCGACAGAGGAAGCTTTCTTT. Translating it yields CAWSAGPTEEAFF. Based on the CDR3 plus reference TRBV30 and TRBJ1-1, the full variable domain is SQTIHQWPATLVQPVGSPLSLECTVEGTSNPNLYWYRQAAGRGLQLLFYSVGIGQISSEVPQNLSASRPQDRQFILSSKKLLLSDSGFYLCAWSAGPTEEAFFGQGTRLTVV.

This chain connects TRBV10-2 to TRBJ2-5; D ambiguous. The germline V and J ends were trimmed by 4 bases and 2 bases, with 11 bases remaining between them. Germline CDR1 is WSHSY and CDR2 is SAAADI. The CDR3 loop spans 14 amino acids. CDR3 DNA: TGCGCCAGCAGTGTGGCCAGTTATCAAGAGACCCAGTACTTC. Translating it yields CASSVASYQETQYF.

The chain recombines TRBV7-9 with TRBJ2-7, with 11 nucleotides matching TRBD2. CDR3 length: 17 residues. The trim removed 5 bases at V and 3 bases at J, leaving 12 bases unmatched. Germline V gives CDR1 SEHNR, CDR2 FQNEAQ (reference sequence). Written as DNA, the CDR3 is TGTGCCAGCAGCCAACCACTAGGGACTAGCGGATACTACGAGCAGTACTTC. It codes for CASSQPLGTSGYYEQYF.

V usage is TRBV6-6 and J usage is TRBJ2-2, with 14 bases identical to TRBD2. J gave up 4 bases and V 5 bases, and 3 bases lay outside the gene matches. CDR1 and CDR2 from the germline V gene are MNHNY and SVGAGI (reference sequence). This CDR3 region has 16 residues. The CDR3 sequence is CASSGLAGGLTGELFF. CDR3 nucleotides: TGTGCCAGCAGTGGACTAGCGGGAGGACTCACCGGGGAGCTGTTTTTT.

This chain connects TRBV28 to TRBJ1-2, with D maybe TRBD1 (5 bases). CDR1 and CDR2 (germline): MDHEN, SYDVKM. CDR3 length: 13 amino acids. V lost 10 bases to trimming and J lost 1 base, with 13 bases between them. As DNA, the CDR3 is TGTGCCACCCGGGGCTGGGGTAACTATGGCTACACCTTC. Translated, it gives CATRGWGNYGYTF.

With respect to this clone: Other nucleotide sequences from this sample produce the same CDR3. The chain couples TRBV9 to TRBJ2-7; 11 nucleotides agree with TRBD1. V trimming: 0 bases; J trimming: 6 bases; junction bases outside the gene matches: 2. This CDR3 is 14 amino acids long. Germline V gene sequence: CDR1 SGDLS, CDR2 YYNGEE. The CDR3 protein is CASSVGDRGSEQYF. DNA for the CDR3: TGTGCCAGCAGCGTAGGGGACAGGGGGTCCGAGCAGTACTTC.

The V and J genes are TRBV15 and TRBJ2-3; 8 bases match TRBD2. With V trimmed by 1 base and J by 3 bases, 0 bases remained unmatched. The CDR3 has 14 amino acids. CDR1 LNHNV and CDR2 YYDKDF come from the germline V gene (reference sequence). CDR3 sequence: CATSRVAGTDTQYF. Here the CDR3 DNA reads TGTGCCACCAGCAGAGTAGCGGGGACAGATACGCAGTATTTT.

This chain links TRBV27 with TRBJ2-1, with 9 bases that match TRBD1. Looked up from germline, CDR1 is MNHEY and CDR2 is SMNVEV (reference sequence). The CDR3 extends over 20 amino acids. V shed 3 bases and J 2 bases; nucleotides not matched to a gene: 17. DNA of the CDR3: TGTGCCAGCAGTTTGGCGCCGGGACAGGGAGAATATTGGGCCTACAATGAGCAGTTCTTC. Encoded protein: CASSLAPGQGEYWAYNEQFF.

The chain uses TRBV25-1 and TRBJ1-1; D might be TRBD1 (6 bases). V was shortened by 5 bases and J by 3 bases, with 25 bases between the two germline ends. CDR1 and CDR2 from the germline V gene are MGHDK and SYGVNS. CDR3 length: 18 residues. The CDR3: CASSSRGHMPSGDTEAFF. The CDR3 DNA reads as TGTGCCAGCAGTTCAAGGGGCCACATGCCCTCAGGGGACACTGAAGCTTTCTTT.

This clone was recorded only once. The CDR3, as DNA: TGTGCCAGCAGTTACTCGATGGGCGGGTCCTACGAGCAGTACTTC. Translating it yields CASSYSMGGSYEQYF. The rearrangement joins TRBV6-5 to TRBJ2-7; the D gene is possibly TRBD2 (5 bases). Germline-derived CDR1 and CDR2 are MNHEY and SVGAGI. The length of the CDR3 is 15 residues. The germline V and J ends were trimmed by 0 bases and 1 base, with 10 bases remaining between them.

This chain uses TRBV7-3 with TRBJ2-3; 10 positions agree with TRBD1. The V segment lost 4 bases and the J segment 5 bases; nucleotides outside the gene matches: 6. The length of the CDR3 is 15 residues. CDR1 is SGHTA and CDR2 is FQGTGA in the germline V gene. The CDR3, as DNA: TGTGCCAGCAGCTCGGGACAGGGGATGAGAGATACGCAGTATTTT. This codes for CASSSGQGMRDTQYF. Full variable domain (outside the CDR3, taken from reference TRBV7-3 and TRBJ2-3): GAGVSQTPSNKVTEKGKYVELRCDPISGHTALYWYRQSLGQGPEFLIYFQGTGAADDSGLPNDRFFAVRPEGSVSTLKIQRTERGDSAVYLCASSSGQGMRDTQYFGPGTRLTVL.

The chain links TRBV7-2 to TRBJ2-7; the D is unclear. V was cut by 1 base and J by 0 bases, with 13 bases left in between. CDR3 length: 16 residues. Germline V gene sequence: CDR1 SGHTA, CDR2 FQGNSA. CDR3 DNA: TGTGCCAGCAGCTTAGGCTCAGTCGAAAGCTCCTACGAGCAGTACTTC. Its translation is CASSLGSVESSYEQYF.

V and J are TRBV7-9 and TRBJ2-1; D unresolved. The germline V and J ends were trimmed by 3 bases and 5 bases, with 11 bases remaining between them. This CDR3 has 14 residues. Germline assignment: CDR1 SEHNR and CDR2 FQNEAQ (reference sequence). This CDR3 is CASSFLGFDNEQFF. The DNA for the CDR3 is TGTGCCAGCAGCTTTTTAGGGTTTGACAATGAGCAGTTCTTC. Using reference TRBV7-9 and TRBJ2-1 for the parts outside the CDR3, the full variable domain is DTGVSQNPRHKITKRGQNVTFRCDPISEHNRLYWYRQTLGQGPEFLTYFQNEAQLEKSRLLSDRFSAERPKGSFSTLEIQRTEQGDSAMYLCASSFLGFDNEQFFGPGTRLTVL.

The chain joins TRBV9 to TRBJ2-3; 7 bases line up with TRBD1. The CDR3 is made up of 16 amino acids. V dropped 4 bases and J dropped 4; count of bases not matched to a gene: 12. Germline CDR1 is SGDLS and CDR2 is YYNGEE. The CDR3 is CASSIGDPGGPDTQYF. CDR3 DNA: TGTGCCAGCAGCATCGGAGACCCAGGGGGTCCAGATACGCAGTATTTT.

The rearrangement links TRBV7-9 to TRBJ2-1, with TRBD2 matching over 7 bases. CDR3 length: 16 residues. The J segment lost 2 bases and the V segment lost 7 bases, leaving 11 bases of the junction unmatched. Germline V gives CDR1 SEHNR, CDR2 FQNEAQ (reference sequence). The CDR3 sequence is CASTPETSLPYNEQFF. As DNA, the CDR3 is TGTGCCAGCACCCCCGAGACTAGCCTTCCCTACAATGAGCAGTTCTTC.

The chain couples TRBV14 to TRBJ2-7, with 7 positions matching TRBD2. Trimming cost V 4 bases and J 6 bases; bases outside gene matches: 12. This CDR3 is 15 amino acids long. Looked up from germline, CDR1 is SGHDN and CDR2 is FVKESK. The CDR3 region has the DNA TGTGCCAGCAGCCCCCACCGGGCGGGGGTGGGCGAGCAGTACTTC. Its protein product is CASSPHRAGVGEQYF.

This clone was found once. The gene calls are TRBV5-4 and TRBJ2-3; D not resolved. V lost 2 bases to trimming and J lost 0 bases, with 10 bases between them. Looked up from germline, CDR1 is SGHNT and CDR2 is YYREEE (reference sequence). This CDR3 spans 15 amino acids. DNA of the CDR3: TGTGCCAGCAGCTTCGCCCCTCTCAGCACAGATACGCAGTATTTT. It yields the protein CASSFAPLSTDTQYF.

The V call is TRBV9, the J call TRBJ1-5; D unresolved. This CDR3 spans 13 amino acids. V was cut by 3 bases and J by 10 bases, with 14 bases left in between. CDR1 is SGDLS and CDR2 is YYNGEE in the germline V gene. Here the CDR3 reads CASSAASGPPQHF. The DNA for the CDR3 is TGTGCCAGCAGCGCGGCATCAGGCCCCCCCCAGCATTTT.

The table lists this clone with a few counts. V and J are TRBV9 and TRBJ1-4; unclear D gene. Trimming stripped 0 bases from V and 3 bases from J, with 9 bases between. Germline V CDR1 and CDR2: SGDLS, YYNGEE. This CDR3 is 15 amino acids long. The CDR3 coding sequence is TGTGCCAGCAGCGTAGGCGAGACGGCTAATGAAAAACTGTTTTTT. This translates into CASSVGETANEKLFF.